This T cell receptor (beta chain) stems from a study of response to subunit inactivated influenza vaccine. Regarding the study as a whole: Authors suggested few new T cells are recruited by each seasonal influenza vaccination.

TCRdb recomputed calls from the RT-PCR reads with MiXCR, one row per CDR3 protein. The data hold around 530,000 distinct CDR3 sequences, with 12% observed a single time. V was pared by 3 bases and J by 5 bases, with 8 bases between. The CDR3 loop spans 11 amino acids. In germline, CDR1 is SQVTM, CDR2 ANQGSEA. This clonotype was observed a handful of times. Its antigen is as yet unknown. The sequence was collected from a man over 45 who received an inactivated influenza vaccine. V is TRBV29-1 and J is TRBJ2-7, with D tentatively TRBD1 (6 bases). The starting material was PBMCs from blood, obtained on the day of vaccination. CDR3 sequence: CSVDRGHEQYF. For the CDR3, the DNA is TGCAGCGTTGACAGGGGCCACGAGCAGTACTTC.